A selection of T cell receptor beta chains follows, all from one sample in a study of blood T cell repertoires in COVID-19. Using immunoSEQ multiplex PCR, the repertoire was profiled, and TCRdb retains in-frame clones only, with some absent. Altogether 250,000 or so clones are present, about four fifths being singletons, with the ten largest covering roughly 1.9%. Sequencing was done on a sample of peripheral blood. The receptors were gathered from a man between 25 and 39 years old who had recovered from COVID-19. Each CDR3 is given with its conserved first and last residue. Fields, in order: V gene, J gene, CDR3 length, CDR3 protein.

v_call: TRBV3-1/TRBV3-2
j_call: TRBJ2-3
cdr3_length: 15
cdr3_aa: CASSLAGGRTDTQYF

v_call: TRBV18
j_call: TRBJ1-5
cdr3_length: 16
cdr3_aa: CASSPQDRQRDQPQHF

v_call: TRBV5-4
j_call: TRBJ1-2
cdr3_length: 15
cdr3_aa: CASSPAGTGVSGYTF

v_call: TRBV27
j_call: TRBJ2-4
cdr3_length: 17
cdr3_aa: CASSLMAGALAKNIQYF

v_call: TRBV5-1
j_call: TRBJ1-1
cdr3_length: 15
cdr3_aa: CASSGPGLMNTEAFF

v_call: TRBV3-1/TRBV3-2
j_call: TRBJ2-2
cdr3_length: 15
cdr3_aa: CASSPTVVSTGELFF

v_call: TRBV25-1
j_call: TRBJ2-5
cdr3_length: 12
cdr3_aa: CASGHLQETQYF

v_call: TRBV5-5
j_call: TRBJ2-5
cdr3_length: 13
cdr3_aa: CASSFPGEETQYF

v_call: TRBV5-1
j_call: TRBJ2-1
cdr3_length: 16
cdr3_aa: CASSLVGGSSYNEQFF

v_call: TRBV6-1
j_call: TRBJ1-5
cdr3_length: 16
cdr3_aa: CASSELPPGRGQPQHF

v_call: TRBV10-3
j_call: TRBJ1-6
cdr3_length: 15
cdr3_aa: CAISEQGADNSPLHF

v_call: TRBV6-5
j_call: TRBJ2-1
cdr3_length: 13
cdr3_aa: CASRFSGRNEQFF

v_call: TRBV5-4
j_call: TRBJ1-3
cdr3_length: 13
cdr3_aa: CASSSRSGNTIYF

v_call: TRBV25-1
j_call: TRBJ2-3
cdr3_length: 15
cdr3_aa: CASSEFRGAGDTQYF

v_call: TRBV4-1
j_call: TRBJ1-5
cdr3_length: 14
cdr3_aa: CASSRREGNQPQHF

v_call: TRBV7-2
j_call: TRBJ2-3
cdr3_length: 13
cdr3_aa: CASSLSADNTQYF

v_call: TRBV4-1
j_call: TRBJ2-1
cdr3_length: 13
cdr3_aa: CASSQDTQAGQFF

v_call: TRBV3-1/TRBV3-2
j_call: TRBJ1-2
cdr3_length: 14
cdr3_aa: CASSLQTGGHGYTF

v_call: TRBV7-9
j_call: TRBJ2-7
cdr3_length: 15
cdr3_aa: CASSPRAGSSYEQYF

v_call: TRBV19
j_call: TRBJ1-1
cdr3_length: 13
cdr3_aa: CASKPQGHGEAFF

v_call: TRBV10-1
j_call: TRBJ2-1
cdr3_length: 14
cdr3_aa: CASKHGGAYNEQFF

v_call: TRBV28
j_call: TRBJ1-2
cdr3_length: 15
cdr3_aa: CASSESGTGDYGYTF

v_call: TRBV7-9
j_call: TRBJ2-7
cdr3_length: 15
cdr3_aa: CASSPGGVPSYEQYF